This T cell receptor (beta chain) is from a study of response to subunit inactivated influenza vaccine. This clonotype came up a few times. Its matching antigen is unknown. Germline V CDR1 and CDR2: DFQATT, SNEGSKA (reference sequence). CDR3 length: 13 amino acids. Trimming shortened V by 6 bases and J by 0 bases, and 10 bases separated the two germline ends. TCRdb re-called the RT-PCR reads with MiXCR, one entry per CDR3 protein. This table has about 830,000 distinct CDR3 sequences, less than 20% appearing once. Study-level points and caveats: Each seasonal flu vaccination may recruit only limited new T cells, authors suggested.

This TCR came from a middle-aged man who received an inactivated influenza vaccine. Sequenced here: PBMCs from blood, sampled about 5 days after vaccination. The chain employs TRBV20-1 and TRBJ2-3; possibly TRBD2 for D (5 bases). The CDR3 DNA is TGCAGTGCCCATCGGGATAGCACAGATACGCAGTATTTT. Amino acids: CSAHRDSTDTQYF.